Shown below are 16 T cell receptor beta chains from a single sample sequenced in a study of T cell responses to AZD1222 COVID-19 vaccine. Assay used: immunoSEQ multiplex PCR; TCRdb lists only in-frame clones, some missing. The sample shows roughly 99,000 clones, around 92% of them seen only once. The sequenced sample was peripheral blood, obtained 28 days after the second AZD1222 dose. The receptor set was obtained from an adult who received the AZD1222 COVID-19 vaccine.

The chain recombines TRBV28 with TRBJ1-1; D is unresolved. This CDR3 contains 13 residues. Germline V CDR1 and CDR2: MDHEN, SYDVKM. Trimming shortened V by 5 bases and J by 0 bases, and 7 bases separated the two germline ends. CDR3 sequence reads: CASSVRLNTEAFF. CDR3 nucleotides: TGTGCCAGCAGTGTGCGCCTGAACACTGAAGCTTTCTTT. Full variable domain (missing parts from reference TRBV28 and TRBJ1-1): DVKVTQSSRYLVKRTGEKVFLECVQDMDHENMFWYRQDPGLGLRLIYFSYDVKMKEKGDIPEGYSVSREKKERFSLILESASTNQTSMYLCASSVRLNTEAFFGQGTRLTVV.

The chain is built from TRBV6-5 and TRBJ1-1, with a tentative D call TRBD1 (5 bases). CDR3 size: 14 residues. V shed 7 bases and J shed 1 base, with 13 bases lying between them. From germline, CDR1 is MNHEY and CDR2 SVGAGI. The CDR3 DNA reads as TGTGCCAGCAAGATAACAGGCAGGAACACTGAAGCTTTCTTT. It translates to CASKITGRNTEAFF.

The genes are TRBV9 and TRBJ1-1; 7 positions agree with TRBD1. In germline, CDR1 is SGDLS, CDR2 YYNGEE. The V and J ends lost 4 bases and 4 bases, in that order; junction bases with no gene match: 7. This CDR3 comprises 14 residues. The CDR3 region has the DNA TGTGCCAGCAGCTCCAGACAGGGTTTCACTGAAGCTTTCTTT. Encoded protein: CASSSRQGFTEAFF.

CDR3 in DNA: TGTGCCATCAGTGAGAGGGGCACTGAAGCTTTCTTT. It is translated as CAISERGTEAFF. V usage is TRBV10-3 and J usage is TRBJ1-1; TRBD1 is a possible D gene (5 bases). This CDR3 is 12 amino acids long. CDR1 and CDR2 (germline): ENHRY, SYGVKD. Trimming removed 2 bases from V and 4 bases from J, with 5 bases in between.

The chain couples TRBV29-1 to TRBJ2-3; no definite D call. The V and J ends lost 7 bases and 4 bases respectively, with 15 bases between them. The V gene's germline CDR1 is SQVTM and CDR2 ANQGSEA. The CDR3 spans 13 residues. The CDR3 here is CSALNEVADTQYF. CDR3 DNA: TGCAGCGCCCTGAACGAGGTTGCAGATACGCAGTATTTT.

This chain connects TRBV25-1 to TRBJ2-5; D uncertain. Trimming shortened V by 3 bases and J by 2 bases, and 13 bases separated the two germline ends. Germline-derived CDR1 and CDR2 are MGHDK and SYGVNS. CDR3 length: 15 amino acids. The CDR3 sequence: CASSDAGPTQETQYF. The CDR3 DNA is TGTGCCAGCAGTGACGCTGGACCGACACAAGAGACCCAGTACTTC.

The chain recombines TRBV11-3 with TRBJ2-7, with 8 bases identical to TRBD1. V lost 5 bases to trimming and J lost 3 bases; unmatched junction nucleotides: 6. Germline V lookup: CDR1 SGHNT, CDR2 YENEEA. The CDR3 is 14 amino acids. CDR3 amino acids: CASSPRQGSYEQYF. The CDR3 nucleotides read TGTGCCAGCAGCCCCAGACAGGGGAGCTACGAGCAGTACTTC.

V and J are TRBV2 and TRBJ2-3, with TRBD2 matching over 10 bases. There are 16 residues in the CDR3. V dropped 6 bases and J dropped 1; count of bases not matched to a gene: 7. CDR1 is SNHLY, CDR2 FYNNEI, per germline. CDR3 region: CASRGIAGGGTDTQYF. The DNA of the CDR3 is TGTGCCAGCAGGGGGATAGCGGGGGGCGGCACAGATACGCAGTATTTT.

This chain links TRBV7-9 with TRBJ2-7; the D is unclear. V lost 4 bases and J 2 bases, leaving 15 bases between the germline ends. Germline CDR1 and CDR2: SEHNR and FQNEAQ (reference sequence). The CDR3 contains 15 residues. The CDR3 region is CASSSVGPKTYEQYF. CDR3 DNA: TGTGCCAGCAGCTCCGTCGGGCCCAAAACCTACGAGCAGTACTTC.

The J gene is TRBJ2-2, the V gene TRBV6-6; D is perhaps TRBD2 (5 bases). V gave up 7 bases and J gave up 7 bases, with 10 bases separating them. Germline values: CDR1 MNHNY, CDR2 SVGAGI (reference sequence). The CDR3 loop spans 12 amino acids. The CDR3 spells CASTPEVGELFF. Written as DNA, the CDR3 is TGTGCCAGCACCCCGGAGGTCGGGGAGCTGTTTTTT.

This chain connects TRBV10-3 to TRBJ2-3; 14 nucleotides agree with TRBD2. The CDR3 has 19 residues. Germline V gives CDR1 ENHRY, CDR2 SYGVKD. Germline trimming cut 4 bases from V and 4 bases from J; bases unmatched to any gene: 13. The CDR3 loop reads CAISARINRLAGGSDTQYF. The CDR3 coding sequence is TGTGCCATCAGTGCCCGGATAAACAGACTAGCGGGAGGGTCAGATACGCAGTATTTT.

The V and J genes are TRBV6-5 and TRBJ1-1; 11 nucleotides align to TRBD1. CDR1 and CDR2 (germline): MNHEY, SVGAGI. V was clipped by 6 bases and J by 4 bases; unmatched bases: 7. This CDR3 region has 15 residues. CDR3 sequence: CASRSAGTGGTEAFF. The CDR3 DNA sequence: TGTGCCAGCAGGTCCGCCGGGACAGGGGGCACTGAAGCTTTCTTT.

This chain connects TRBV9 to TRBJ1-3; D gene ambiguous. The CDR3 runs 15 residues. The germline CDR1 and CDR2 sequences are SGDLS and YYNGEE. Trimming left V 4 bases short and J 0 bases short, with 11 bases between. The CDR3 nucleotides are TGTGCCAGCAGCTCGCGGGTTTCCTCTGGAAACACCATATATTTT. This translates into CASSSRVSSGNTIYF.

V is TRBV19 and J is TRBJ1-2, with a tentative D call TRBD1 (6 bases). V lost 3 bases to trimming and J lost 7 bases, with 15 bases between them. Per the germline V gene, CDR1 is LNHDA and CDR2 is SQIVND (reference sequence). This CDR3 is built from 14 residues. The CDR3 bases are TGTGCCAGTAGTATGTCGGGGGGCGCCGGTGGCTACACCTTC. Its translation is CASSMSGGAGGYTF.

The chain couples TRBV7-3 to TRBJ1-5, with D possibly TRBD1 on 5 matching bases. CDR1 is SGHTA, CDR2 FQGTGA, per germline. The CDR3 has 13 amino acids. V lost 1 base and J lost 10, with 11 bases in between. CDR3 region: CASSLKGGAPQHF. The CDR3 DNA follows: TGTGCCAGCAGCTTAAAAGGCGGGGCCCCCCAGCATTTT.

The chain joins TRBV3-1 (or the pseudogene TRBV3-2) to TRBJ2-2; D is perhaps TRBD2 (6 bases). The CDR3 loop spans 16 amino acids. Trimming removed 1 base at V and 7 bases at J, with 16 bases between. Germline V gene sequence: CDR1 LGHDT, CDR2 YNNKEL (reference sequence). The CDR3 coding sequence is TGTGCCAGCAGCCAAGTTTCCGGGATCGGGGGCGGGGAGCTGTTTTTT. Encoded protein: CASSQVSGIGGGELFF.